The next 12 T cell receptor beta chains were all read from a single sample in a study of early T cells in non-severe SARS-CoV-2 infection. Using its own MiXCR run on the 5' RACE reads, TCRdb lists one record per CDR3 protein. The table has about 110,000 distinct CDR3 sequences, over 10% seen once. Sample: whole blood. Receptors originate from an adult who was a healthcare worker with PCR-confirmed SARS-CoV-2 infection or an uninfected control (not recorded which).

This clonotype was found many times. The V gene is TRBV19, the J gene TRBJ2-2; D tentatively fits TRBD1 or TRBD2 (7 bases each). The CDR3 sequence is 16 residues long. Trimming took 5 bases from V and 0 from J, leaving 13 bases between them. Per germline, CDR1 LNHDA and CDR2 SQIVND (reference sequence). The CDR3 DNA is TGTGCCAGTAGTTCAGGGAGGGGGCCGAACACCGGGGAGCTGTTTTTT. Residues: CASSSGRGPNTGELFF.

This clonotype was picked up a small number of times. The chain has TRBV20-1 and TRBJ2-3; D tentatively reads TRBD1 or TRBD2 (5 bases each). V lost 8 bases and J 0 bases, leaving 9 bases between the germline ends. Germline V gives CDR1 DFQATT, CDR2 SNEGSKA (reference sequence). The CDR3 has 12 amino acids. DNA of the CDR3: TGCAGTCCGGGACGGAGCACAGATACGCAGTATTTT. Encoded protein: CSPGRSTDTQYF.

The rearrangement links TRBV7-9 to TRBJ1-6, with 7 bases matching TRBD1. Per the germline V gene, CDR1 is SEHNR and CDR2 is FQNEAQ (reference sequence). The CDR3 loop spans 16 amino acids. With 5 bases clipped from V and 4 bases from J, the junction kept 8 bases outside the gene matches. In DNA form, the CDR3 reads TGTGCCAGCAGCCCCCTCCGGGACAGATATAATTCACCCCTCCACTTT. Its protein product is CASSPLRDRYNSPLHF.

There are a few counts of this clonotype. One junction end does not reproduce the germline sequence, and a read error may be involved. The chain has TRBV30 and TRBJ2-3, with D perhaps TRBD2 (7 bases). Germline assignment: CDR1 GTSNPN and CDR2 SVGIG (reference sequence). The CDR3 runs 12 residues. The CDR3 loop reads CAFPYGGATLHF. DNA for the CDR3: TGTGCTTTTCCTTATGGGGGGGCCACACTGCATTTT.

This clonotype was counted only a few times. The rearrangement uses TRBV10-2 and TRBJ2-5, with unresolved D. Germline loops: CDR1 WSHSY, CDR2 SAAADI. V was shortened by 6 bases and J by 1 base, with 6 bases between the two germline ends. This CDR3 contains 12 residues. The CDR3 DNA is TGCGCCAGCAGGGCCTTCCAAGAGACCCAGTACTTC. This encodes CASRAFQETQYF.

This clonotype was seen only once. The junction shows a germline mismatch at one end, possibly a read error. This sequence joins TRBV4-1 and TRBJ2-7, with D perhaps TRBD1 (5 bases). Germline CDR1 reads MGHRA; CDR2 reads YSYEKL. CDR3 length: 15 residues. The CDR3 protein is CASSQAQADSYEKYF. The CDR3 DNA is TGCGCCAGCAGCCAAGCACAGGCTGACTCCTACGAGAAGTACTTC.

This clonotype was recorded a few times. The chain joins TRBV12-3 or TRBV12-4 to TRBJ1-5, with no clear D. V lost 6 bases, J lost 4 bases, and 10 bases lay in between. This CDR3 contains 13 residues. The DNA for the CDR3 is TGTGCCAGCAGCGGACGGGAAAATCAGCCCCAGCATTTT. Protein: CASSGRENQPQHF.

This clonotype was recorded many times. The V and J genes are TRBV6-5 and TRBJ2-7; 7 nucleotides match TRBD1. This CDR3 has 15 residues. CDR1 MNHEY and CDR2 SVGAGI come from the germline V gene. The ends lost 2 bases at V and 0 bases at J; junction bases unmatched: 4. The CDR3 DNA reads TGTGCCAGCAGTTACGGACAGGCCAGCTCCTACGAGCAGTACTTC. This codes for CASSYGQASSYEQYF.

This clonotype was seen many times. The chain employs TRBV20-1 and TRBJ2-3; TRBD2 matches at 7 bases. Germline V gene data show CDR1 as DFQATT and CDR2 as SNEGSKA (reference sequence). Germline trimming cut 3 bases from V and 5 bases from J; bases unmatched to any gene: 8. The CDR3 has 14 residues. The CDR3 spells CSASGGIFRDTQYF. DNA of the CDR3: TGCAGTGCTAGCGGGGGGATTTTTCGAGATACGCAGTATTTT.

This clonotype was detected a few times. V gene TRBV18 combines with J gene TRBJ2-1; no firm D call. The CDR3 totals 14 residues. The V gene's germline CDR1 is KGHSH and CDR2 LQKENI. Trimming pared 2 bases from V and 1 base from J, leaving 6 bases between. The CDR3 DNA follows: TGTGCCAGCTCACCATTGGGGTCCTACAATGAGCAGTTCTTC. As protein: CASSPLGSYNEQFF. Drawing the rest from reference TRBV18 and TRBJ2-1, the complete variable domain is NAGVMQNPRHLVRRRGQEARLRCSPMKGHSHVYWYRQLPEEGLKFMVYLQKENIIDESGMPKERFSAEFPKEGPSILRIQQVVRGDSAAYFCASSPLGSYNEQFFGPGTRLTVL.

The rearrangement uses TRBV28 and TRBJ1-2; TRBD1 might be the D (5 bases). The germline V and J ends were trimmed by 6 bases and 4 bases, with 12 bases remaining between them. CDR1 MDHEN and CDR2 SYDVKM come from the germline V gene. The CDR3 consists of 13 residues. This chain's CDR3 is CASSPGSLYGYTF. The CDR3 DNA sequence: TGTGCCAGCAGCCCAGGGAGCCTCTATGGCTACACCTTC.

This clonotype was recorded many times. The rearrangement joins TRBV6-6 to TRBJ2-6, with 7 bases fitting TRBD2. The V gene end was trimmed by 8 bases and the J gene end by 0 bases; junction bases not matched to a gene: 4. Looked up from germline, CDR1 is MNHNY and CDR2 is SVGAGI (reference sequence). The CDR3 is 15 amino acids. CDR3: CASSPGGSGANVLTF. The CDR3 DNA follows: TGTGCCAGCTCGCCGGGGGGCTCTGGGGCCAACGTCCTGACTTTC.